The present entry profiles one TCR beta chain with its context. This record comes from a study of T cells in women clearing cervical HPV infection. Produced via immunoSEQ multiplex PCR; TCRdb's table is partial and in-frame only. This table holds tens of thousands of clones. All donors had a single incident cervical HPV16 infection, not prevalent. Sample: blood buffy coat. The TCR sequence derives from a woman between 18 and 70 years old with a cervical HPV16 infection that either progressed to CIN3+ or cleared (not recorded which).

Here the CDR3 reads CASSTPGTGRNEQFF. The sequenced CDR3 bases are TGTGCCAGCAGCACTCCCGGGACAGGGAGGAATGAG. The V and J genes are TRBV7-3 and TRBJ2-1, with 9 bases identical to TRBD1. The sequenced fragment ends 3 residues before the CDR3 boundary, so the rest is inferred from the germline J gene. The CDR3 length is 15 residues. With 5 bases clipped from V and 7 bases from J, the junction kept 9 bases outside the gene matches. Germline V gene lookup returns CDR1 SGHTA and CDR2 FQGTGA.